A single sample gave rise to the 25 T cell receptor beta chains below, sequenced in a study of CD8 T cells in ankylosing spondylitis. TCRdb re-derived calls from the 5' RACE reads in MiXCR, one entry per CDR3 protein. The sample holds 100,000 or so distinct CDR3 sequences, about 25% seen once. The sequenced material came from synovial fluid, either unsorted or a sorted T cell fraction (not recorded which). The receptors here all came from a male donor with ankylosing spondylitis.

CDR3 bases: TGTGCCAGCAGACCCGCGGGGGGGGGCCGTAATGAAAAACTGTTTTTT. Translating it yields CASRPAGGGRNEKLFF. V is TRBV27 and J is TRBJ1-4, with D possibly being TRBD1 (6 bases). CDR1 is MNHEY and CDR2 is SMNVEV in the germline V gene (reference sequence). The V and J ends lost 6 bases and 4 bases respectively, with 18 bases between them. The CDR3 has 16 residues.

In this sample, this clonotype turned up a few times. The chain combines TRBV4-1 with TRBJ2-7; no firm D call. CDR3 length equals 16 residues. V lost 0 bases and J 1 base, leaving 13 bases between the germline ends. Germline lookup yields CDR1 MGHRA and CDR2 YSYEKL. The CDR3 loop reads CASSQDGNLKSYEQYV. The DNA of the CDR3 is TGCGCCAGCAGCCAAGATGGAAATCTAAAATCCTACGAGCAGTACGTC.

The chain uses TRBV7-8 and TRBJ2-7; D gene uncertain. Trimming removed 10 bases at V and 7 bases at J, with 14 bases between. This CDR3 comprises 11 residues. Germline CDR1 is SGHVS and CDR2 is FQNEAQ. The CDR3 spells CATASMGEQYF. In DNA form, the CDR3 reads TGTGCCACCGCCTCGATGGGGGAGCAGTACTTC.

The DNA of the CDR3 is TGTGCCATCAAGAGGGACAGGGAGGGAGAAAAACTGTTTTTT. It codes for CAIKRDREGEKLFF. The V gene is TRBV10-3, the J gene TRBJ1-4; 9 nucleotides match TRBD1. The junction had 8 bases not matched to a gene; V was cut back by 7 bases and J by 8 bases. The CDR3 has 14 residues. CDR1 is ENHRY and CDR2 is SYGVKD in the germline V gene.

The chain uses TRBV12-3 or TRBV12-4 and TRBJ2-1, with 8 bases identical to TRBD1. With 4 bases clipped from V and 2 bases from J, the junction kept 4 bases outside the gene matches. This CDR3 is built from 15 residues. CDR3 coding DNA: TGTGCCAGCAGTTCGACAGGGGATGCCTACAATGAGCAGTTCTTC. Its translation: CASSSTGDAYNEQFF.

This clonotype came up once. CDR3 amino acids: CASSSLASQQETQYF. CDR3 nucleotide sequence: TGTGCCAGCAGCTCATTAGCGTCACAACAAGAGACCCAGTACTTC. The chain links TRBV7-8 to TRBJ2-5, with D perhaps matching TRBD2 (5 bases). V lost 4 bases and J 2 bases, leaving 14 bases between the germline ends. Germline V lookup: CDR1 SGHVS, CDR2 FQNEAQ. The CDR3 loop spans 15 amino acids. Based on the CDR3 plus reference TRBV7-8 and TRBJ2-5, the full variable domain is GAGVSQSPRYKVAKRGQDVALRCDPISGHVSLFWYQQALGQGPEFLTYFQNEAQLDKSGLPSDRFFAERPEGSVSTLKIQRTQQEDSAVYLCASSSLASQQETQYFGPGTRLLVL.

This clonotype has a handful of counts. The CDR3 region is CASSPGGWDTEAFF. The DNA for the CDR3 is TGTGCCAGCAGCCCCGGGGGGTGGGACACTGAAGCTTTCTTT. V and J are TRBV12-3 or TRBV12-4 and TRBJ1-1; D is possibly TRBD1 (5 bases). CDR3 size: 14 residues. V was cut by 6 bases and J by 3 bases, with 14 bases left in between.

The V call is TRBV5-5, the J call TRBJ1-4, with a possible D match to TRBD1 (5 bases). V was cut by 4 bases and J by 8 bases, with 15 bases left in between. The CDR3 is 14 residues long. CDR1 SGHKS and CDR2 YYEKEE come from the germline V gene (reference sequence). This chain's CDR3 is CASSPREWDEKLFF. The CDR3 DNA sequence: TGTGCCAGCAGCCCGCGGGAATGGGACGAAAAACTGTTTTTT.

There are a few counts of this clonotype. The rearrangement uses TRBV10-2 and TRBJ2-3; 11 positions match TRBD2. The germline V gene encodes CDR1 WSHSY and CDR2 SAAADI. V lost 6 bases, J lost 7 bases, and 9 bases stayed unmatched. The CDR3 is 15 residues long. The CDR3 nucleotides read TGCGCCAGCAGCCCGACTAGCGGGAATAGAAATACGCAGTATTTT. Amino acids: CASSPTSGNRNTQYF.

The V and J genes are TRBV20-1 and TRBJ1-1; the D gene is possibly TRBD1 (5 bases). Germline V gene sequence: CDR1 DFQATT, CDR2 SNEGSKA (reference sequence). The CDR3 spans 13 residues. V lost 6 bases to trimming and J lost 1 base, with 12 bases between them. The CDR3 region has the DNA TGCAGTGCAGATCAGGGTCAGAACACTGAAGCTTTCTTT. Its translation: CSADQGQNTEAFF.

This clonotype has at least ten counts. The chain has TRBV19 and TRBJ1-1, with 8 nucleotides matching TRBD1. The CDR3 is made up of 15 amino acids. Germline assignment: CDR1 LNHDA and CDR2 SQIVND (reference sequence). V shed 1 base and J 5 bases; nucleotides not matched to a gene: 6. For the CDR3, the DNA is TGTGCCAGTAGTATAGGATCCGACAGGGGAACTGAAGCTTTCTTT. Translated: CASSIGSDRGTEAFF.

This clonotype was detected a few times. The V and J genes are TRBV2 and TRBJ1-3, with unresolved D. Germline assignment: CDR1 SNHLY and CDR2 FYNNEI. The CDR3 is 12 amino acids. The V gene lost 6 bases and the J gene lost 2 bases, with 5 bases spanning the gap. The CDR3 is CASRDAGNTIYF. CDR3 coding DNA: TGTGCCAGCAGAGACGCTGGAAACACCATATATTTT.

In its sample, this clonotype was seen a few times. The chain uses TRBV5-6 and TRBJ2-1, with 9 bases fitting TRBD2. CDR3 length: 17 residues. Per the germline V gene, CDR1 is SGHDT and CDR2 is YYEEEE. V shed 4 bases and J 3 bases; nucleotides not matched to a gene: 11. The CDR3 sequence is CASSPLILAGRYNEQFF. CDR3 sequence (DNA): TGTGCCAGCAGCCCATTGATCCTAGCGGGGCGCTACAATGAGCAGTTCTTC.

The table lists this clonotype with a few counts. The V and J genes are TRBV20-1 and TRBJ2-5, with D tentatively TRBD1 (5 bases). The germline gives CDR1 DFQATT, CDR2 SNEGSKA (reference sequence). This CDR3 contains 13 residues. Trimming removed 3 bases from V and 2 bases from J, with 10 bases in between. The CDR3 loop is CSARLAGQETQYF. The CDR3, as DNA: TGCAGTGCTAGGTTGGCAGGGCAAGAGACCCAGTACTTC.

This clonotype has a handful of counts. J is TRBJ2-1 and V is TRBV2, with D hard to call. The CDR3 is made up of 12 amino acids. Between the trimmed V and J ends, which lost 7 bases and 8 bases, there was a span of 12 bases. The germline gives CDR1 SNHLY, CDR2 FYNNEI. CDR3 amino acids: CASMGERDEQFF. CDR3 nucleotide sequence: TGTGCCAGCATGGGCGAACGGGATGAGCAGTTCTTC.

The CDR3 DNA reads as TGCAGTGCTAGAAGCTGGGCCCAAGAGACCCAGTACTTC. Translated, it gives CSARSWAQETQYF. The gene calls are TRBV20-1 and TRBJ2-5; D remains unclear. CDR3 size: 13 residues. Germline CDR1 reads DFQATT; CDR2 reads SNEGSKA (reference sequence). The V end was cut by 2 bases, the J end by 1 base, with 8 bases between.

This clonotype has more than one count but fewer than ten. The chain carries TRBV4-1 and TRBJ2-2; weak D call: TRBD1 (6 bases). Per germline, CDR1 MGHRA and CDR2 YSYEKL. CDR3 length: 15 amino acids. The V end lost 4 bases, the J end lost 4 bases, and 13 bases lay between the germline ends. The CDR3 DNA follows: TGCGCCAGCAGCCCCAGGGGTGGATTCACCGGGGAGCTGTTTTTT. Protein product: CASSPRGGFTGELFF.

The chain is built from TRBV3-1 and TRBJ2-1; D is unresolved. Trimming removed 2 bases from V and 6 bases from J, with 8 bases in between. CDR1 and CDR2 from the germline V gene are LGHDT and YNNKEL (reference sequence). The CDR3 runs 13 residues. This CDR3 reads CASSQLSLNEQFF. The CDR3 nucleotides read TGTGCCAGCAGCCAATTAAGTCTCAATGAGCAGTTCTTC.

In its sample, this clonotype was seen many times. The CDR3 DNA reads TGTGCCAGCAGCCCGAGGGCGGGGCAGAACACCGGGGAGCTGTTTTTT. This gives the protein CASSPRAGQNTGELFF. The chain combines TRBV11-2 with TRBJ2-2; the D gene is possibly TRBD2 (6 bases). Germline-derived CDR1 and CDR2 are SGHAT and FQNNGV. The V end was cut by 5 bases, the J end by 1 base, with 14 bases between. The CDR3 covers 16 residues. The variable domain in full, with the rest retrieved from reference TRBV11-2 and TRBJ2-2, is EAGVAQSPRYKIIEKRQSVAFWCNPISGHATLYWYQQILGQGPKLLIQFQNNGVVDDSQLPKDRFSAERLKGVDSTLKIQPAKLEDSAVYLCASSPRAGQNTGELFFGEGSRLTVL.

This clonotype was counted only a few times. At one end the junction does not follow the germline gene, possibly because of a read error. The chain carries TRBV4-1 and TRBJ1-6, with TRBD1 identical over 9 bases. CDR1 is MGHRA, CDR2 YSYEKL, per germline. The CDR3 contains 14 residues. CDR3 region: CASSQGDRASALHF. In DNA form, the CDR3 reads TGCGCCAGCAGCCAAGGGGACAGGGCTTCAGCCCTCCACTTT.

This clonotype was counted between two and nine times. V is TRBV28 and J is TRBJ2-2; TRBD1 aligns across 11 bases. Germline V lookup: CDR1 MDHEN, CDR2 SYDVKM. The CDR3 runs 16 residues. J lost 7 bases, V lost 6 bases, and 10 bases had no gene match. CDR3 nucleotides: TGTGCCAGCAGAGACCCCGGGACAGGGGGTATCGGGGAGCTGTTTTTT. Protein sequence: CASRDPGTGGIGELFF.

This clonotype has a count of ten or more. In nucleotides, the CDR3 is TGTGCCACCAGTGATTTGGGAGGGGCTAGCAGGAGGGATGAGCAGTTCTTC. Translated: CATSDLGGASRRDEQFF. J is TRBJ2-1 and V is TRBV24-1; tentative D call: TRBD2 (6 bases). Trimming shortened V by 0 bases and J by 8 bases, and 19 bases separated the two germline ends. Germline V gene data show CDR1 as KGHDR and CDR2 as SFDVKD. The CDR3 runs 17 residues.

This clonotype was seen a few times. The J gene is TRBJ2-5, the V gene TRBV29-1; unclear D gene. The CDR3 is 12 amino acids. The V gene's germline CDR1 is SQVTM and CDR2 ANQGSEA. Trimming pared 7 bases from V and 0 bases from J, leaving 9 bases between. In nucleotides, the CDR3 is TGCAGCGGAGGCCCTCACCAAGAGACCCAGTACTTC. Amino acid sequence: CSGGPHQETQYF. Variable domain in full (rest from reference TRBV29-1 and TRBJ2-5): SAVISQKPSRDICQRGTSLTIQCQVDSQVTMMFWYRQQPGQSLTLIATANQGSEATYESGFVIDKFPISRPNLTFSTLTVSNMSPEDSSIYLCSGGPHQETQYFGPGTRLLVL.

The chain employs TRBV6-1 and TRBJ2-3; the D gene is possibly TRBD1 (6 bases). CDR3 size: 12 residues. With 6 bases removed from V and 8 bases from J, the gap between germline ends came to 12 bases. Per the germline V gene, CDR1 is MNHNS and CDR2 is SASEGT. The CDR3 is CASRPLGGTQYF. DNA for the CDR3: TGTGCCAGCAGACCACTAGGGGGTACGCAGTATTTT.

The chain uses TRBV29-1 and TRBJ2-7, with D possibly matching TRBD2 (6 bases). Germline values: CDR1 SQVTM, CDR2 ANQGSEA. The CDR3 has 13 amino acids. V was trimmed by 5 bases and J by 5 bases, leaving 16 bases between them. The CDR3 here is CSVPGTSRDEQYF. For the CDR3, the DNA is TGCAGCGTTCCCGGGACTTCCAGGGACGAGCAGTACTTC.